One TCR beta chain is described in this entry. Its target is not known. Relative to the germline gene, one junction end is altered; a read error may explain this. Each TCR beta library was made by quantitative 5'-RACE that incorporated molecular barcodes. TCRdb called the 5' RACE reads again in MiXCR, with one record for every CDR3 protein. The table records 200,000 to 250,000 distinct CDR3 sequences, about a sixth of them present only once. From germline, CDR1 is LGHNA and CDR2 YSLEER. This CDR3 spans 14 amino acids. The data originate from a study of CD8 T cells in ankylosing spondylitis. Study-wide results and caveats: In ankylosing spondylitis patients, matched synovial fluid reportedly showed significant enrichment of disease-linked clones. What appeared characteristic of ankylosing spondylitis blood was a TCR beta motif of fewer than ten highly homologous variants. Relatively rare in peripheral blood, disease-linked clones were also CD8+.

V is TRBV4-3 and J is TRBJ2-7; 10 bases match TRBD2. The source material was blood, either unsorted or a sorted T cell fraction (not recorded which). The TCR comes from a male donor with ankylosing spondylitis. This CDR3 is CASSQGLAEYEQYF. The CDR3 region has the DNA TGCGCCAGCAGTCAAGGACTAGCGGAATACGAGCAGTACTTC.